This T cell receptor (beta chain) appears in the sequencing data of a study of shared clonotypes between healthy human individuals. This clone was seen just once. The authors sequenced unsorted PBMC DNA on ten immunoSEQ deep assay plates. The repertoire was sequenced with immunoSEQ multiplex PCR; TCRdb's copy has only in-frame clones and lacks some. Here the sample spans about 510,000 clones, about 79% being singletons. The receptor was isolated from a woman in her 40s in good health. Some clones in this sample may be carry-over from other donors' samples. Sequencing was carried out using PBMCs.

CDR3 DNA sequence: TGTGCCAGCACCACTATGCCGGACAGGGGGCTCGAGCAGTACTTC. Translating it yields CASTTMPDRGLEQYF. The chain joins TRBV6-1 to TRBJ2-7; 11 bases are a match to TRBD1. With V trimmed by 7 bases and J by 6 bases, 11 bases remained unmatched. The CDR3 runs to 15 residues. CDR1 and CDR2 (germline): MNHNS, SASEGT.